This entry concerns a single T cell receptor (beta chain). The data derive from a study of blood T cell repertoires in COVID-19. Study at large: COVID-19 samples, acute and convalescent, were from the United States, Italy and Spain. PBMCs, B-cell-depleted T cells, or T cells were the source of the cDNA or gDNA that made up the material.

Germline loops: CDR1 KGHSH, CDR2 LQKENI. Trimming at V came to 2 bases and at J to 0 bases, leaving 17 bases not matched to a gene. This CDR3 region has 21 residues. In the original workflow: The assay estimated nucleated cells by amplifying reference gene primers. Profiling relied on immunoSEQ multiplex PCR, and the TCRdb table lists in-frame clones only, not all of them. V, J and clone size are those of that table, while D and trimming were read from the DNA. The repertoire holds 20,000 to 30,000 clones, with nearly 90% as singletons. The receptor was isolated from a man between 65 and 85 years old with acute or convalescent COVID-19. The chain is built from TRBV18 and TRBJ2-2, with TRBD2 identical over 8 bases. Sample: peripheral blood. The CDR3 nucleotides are TGTGCCAGCTCACCATCCTTCGGCGGGAGGTCCATAGCCGCGAACACCGGGGAGCTGTTTTTT. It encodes CASSPSFGGRSIAANTGELFF.